These 18 T cell receptor beta chains were sequenced from one sample in a study of response to subunit inactivated influenza vaccine. In TCRdb, the RT-PCR reads were re-called with MiXCR into one record per CDR3 protein. The sample holds about 570,000 distinct CDR3 sequences, 11% seen once. A further study also used this sample, focusing on T cells expressing NK-cell markers. Per that study: 5'RACE template switching built TCR beta cDNA with unique molecular identifiers.

The sample was PBMCs from blood, taken on the day of vaccination. These receptors originate from a man aged 50 to 59 who received an inactivated influenza vaccine.

The chain carries TRBV6-5 and TRBJ2-7; no definite D call. Trimming took off 6 bases at V and 6 bases at J, with 12 bases between the two ends. The CDR3 has 12 residues. Germline CDR1 is MNHEY and CDR2 is SVGAGI. The CDR3 region has the DNA TGTGCCAGCAGGAAGATAGAGAGCGAGCAGTACTTC. Its protein product is CASRKIESEQYF.

Many counts were recorded for this clonotype. V usage is TRBV6-2 or TRBV6-3 and J usage is TRBJ2-2; 7 bases fit TRBD2. CDR1 MNHEY and CDR2 SVGEGT come from the germline V gene. V dropped 2 bases and J dropped 0; count of bases not matched to a gene: 3. This CDR3 spans 16 amino acids. CDR3 protein: CASSYGLAANTGELFF. CDR3 nucleotide sequence: TGTGCCAGCAGTTACGGGCTAGCGGCGAACACCGGGGAGCTGTTTTTT.

This chain joins TRBV14 and TRBJ2-7, with D possibly TRBD2 on 5 matching bases. The germline gives CDR1 SGHDN, CDR2 FVKESK. The CDR3 contains 23 residues. V gave up 5 bases and J gave up 2 bases, with 40 bases separating them. This chain's CDR3 is CASSKMGSGICRGSVQGAYEQYF. The DNA of the CDR3 is TGTGCCAGCAGCAAAATGGGGTCGGGTATTTGCCGGGGAAGTGTCCAAGGCGCCTACGAGCAGTACTTC.

The chain has TRBV30 and TRBJ2-7; TRBD2 might be the D (6 bases). Germline lookup yields CDR1 GTSNPN and CDR2 SVGIG (reference sequence). With 2 bases removed from V and 3 bases from J, the gap between germline ends came to 8 bases. There are 12 residues in the CDR3. CDR3 DNA sequence: TGTGCCTGGAGTCGCGGGAACTACGAGCAGTACTTC. As protein: CAWSRGNYEQYF.

This clonotype has a handful of counts. This sequence joins TRBV2 and TRBJ2-7; 9 nucleotides line up with TRBD1. CDR1 SNHLY and CDR2 FYNNEI come from the germline V gene. V shed 5 bases, J shed 5 bases, and the junction held 7 bases outside the gene matches. This CDR3 has 14 residues. Here the CDR3 reads CASSWPGQGNEQYF. Written as DNA, the CDR3 is TGTGCCAGCAGTTGGCCGGGACAGGGAAACGAGCAGTACTTC.

This clonotype was counted a few times. The genes are TRBV6-1 and TRBJ2-2; D is uncertain. There are 13 residues in the CDR3. Per germline, CDR1 MNHNS and CDR2 SASEGT. Trimming cost V 4 bases and J 1 base, with 4 bases left between them. CDR3 in amino acids: CASSAQNTGELFF. The CDR3 region has the DNA TGTGCCAGCAGTGCACAGAACACCGGGGAGCTGTTTTTT.

V is TRBV27 and J is TRBJ2-3; TRBD2 aligns across 12 bases. The trim removed 6 bases at V and 6 bases at J, leaving 7 bases unmatched. Germline CDR1 MNHEY, CDR2 SMNVEV (reference sequence). The CDR3 covers 15 residues. The CDR3 spells CASSWGTSGLDTQYF. Written as DNA, the CDR3 is TGTGCCAGCAGCTGGGGGACTAGCGGGTTGGATACGCAGTATTTT.

This clonotype has only a few counts. This chain uses TRBV5-1 with TRBJ2-5, with TRBD2 matching over 9 bases. Germline V gene sequence: CDR1 SGHRS, CDR2 YFSETQ. This CDR3 is built from 14 residues. Trimming cost V 5 bases and J 0 bases; bases outside gene matches: 2. As DNA, the CDR3 is TGCGCCAGCAGAAGCGGGAGGAACCAAGAGACCCAGTACTTC. Its protein product is CASRSGRNQETQYF.

The chain couples TRBV28 to TRBJ2-3; 7 bases fit TRBD2. This CDR3 has 15 amino acids. CDR1 and CDR2 from the germline V gene are MDHEN and SYDVKM. V trimming: 6 bases; J trimming: 1 base; junction bases outside the gene matches: 7. The CDR3 DNA reads as TGTGCCAGCAGCCGCAGCGGGGCCCGCACAGATACGCAGTATTTT. Its protein product is CASSRSGARTDTQYF.

This clonotype was seen ten or more times. The J gene is TRBJ2-7, the V gene TRBV27; 7 bases agree with TRBD1. CDR3 size: 14 residues. Germline values: CDR1 MNHEY, CDR2 SMNVEV (reference sequence). V lost 4 bases to trimming and J lost 6 bases; unmatched junction nucleotides: 9. The CDR3 spells CASSSRQGGGEQYF. The DNA of the CDR3 is TGTGCCAGCAGTTCCCGACAGGGTGGCGGCGAGCAGTACTTC.

This clonotype was observed a few times. The CDR3 region has the DNA TGTGCCAGCAGTGCCGAGACAGGGCTCTCCTACGAGCAGTACTTC. Its protein is CASSAETGLSYEQYF. The chain is built from TRBV6-2 or TRBV6-3 and TRBJ2-7; TRBD1 matches at 7 bases. The CDR3 covers 15 residues. Germline CDR1 is MNHEY and CDR2 is SVGEGT. V shed 5 bases, J shed 0 bases, and the junction held 7 bases outside the gene matches.

The table lists this clonotype with a few counts. This chain links TRBV20-1 with TRBJ2-1, with D unclear. The CDR3 length is 14 residues. In germline, CDR1 is DFQATT, CDR2 SNEGSKA (reference sequence). V was pared by 5 bases and J by 5 bases, with 16 bases between. The CDR3 DNA reads TGCAGTGCTCAAATGGTCAGGCCAAACAATGAGCAGTTCTTC. This sequence encodes CSAQMVRPNNEQFF.

V usage is TRBV7-9 and J usage is TRBJ2-7, with 10 bases fitting TRBD2. CDR1 SEHNR and CDR2 FQNEAQ come from the germline V gene (reference sequence). V lost 1 base, J lost 8 bases, and 5 bases stayed unmatched. The CDR3 runs 14 residues. In nucleotides, the CDR3 is TGTGCCAGCAGCTTAGGGTGGACTAGCGGAAAGCAGTACTTC. It yields the protein CASSLGWTSGKQYF.

V usage is TRBV11-1 and J usage is TRBJ2-6; 7 bases are a match to TRBD1. Unmatched junction bases numbered 11, after V lost 2 bases and J lost 4 bases. CDR1 SGHAT and CDR2 FQDESV come from the germline V gene (reference sequence). This CDR3 is 18 amino acids long. In DNA form, the CDR3 reads TGTGCCAGCAGCTTATGGGGGACAGCCTCTTCGGGGGCCAACGTCCTGACTTTC. This codes for CASSLWGTASSGANVLTF. Variable domain in full (rest from reference TRBV11-1 and TRBJ2-6): EAEVAQSPRYKITEKSQAVAFWCDPISGHATLYWYRQILGQGPELLVQFQDESVVDDSQLPKDRFSAERLKGVDSTLKIQPAELGDSAMYLCASSLWGTASSGANVLTFGAGSRLTVL.

This chain connects TRBV2 to TRBJ2-7; maybe TRBD2 (6 bases). Trimming stripped 3 bases from V and 5 bases from J, with 17 bases between. The length of the CDR3 is 15 residues. The germline CDR1 and CDR2 sequences are SNHLY and FYNNEI. CDR3 loop: CASSDGGRRADEQYF. As DNA, the CDR3 is TGTGCCAGCAGTGATGGAGGGAGGAGGGCAGACGAGCAGTACTTC.

The chain links TRBV28 to TRBJ2-5; the match to TRBD1 covers 7 bases. The junction had 12 bases not matched to a gene; V was cut back by 6 bases and J by 2 bases. Germline loops: CDR1 MDHEN, CDR2 SYDVKM. The length of the CDR3 is 16 residues. The DNA of the CDR3 is TGTGCCAGCAGACCAACCGGGACAGTAGATCAAGAGACCCAGTACTTC. Its translation is CASRPTGTVDQETQYF.

This chain links TRBV2 with TRBJ2-6; D is ambiguous. The CDR3 is 16 amino acids. In germline, CDR1 is SNHLY, CDR2 FYNNEI. Trimming removed 4 bases from V and 0 bases from J, with 10 bases in between. This CDR3 is CASSAKGYSGANVLTF. In nucleotides, the CDR3 is TGTGCCAGCAGTGCCAAAGGGTACTCTGGGGCCAACGTCCTGACTTTC.

Only a few counts were recorded for this clonotype. The chain joins TRBV7-2 to TRBJ2-7; TRBD1 is a possible D gene (6 bases). The V gene lost 2 bases and the J gene lost 4 bases, with 9 bases spanning the gap. The CDR3 sequence is 13 residues long. Germline assignment: CDR1 SGHTA and CDR2 FQGNSA. DNA for the CDR3: TGTGCCAGCAGCTTAAAACAGGGATACGAGCAGTACTTC. Amino acids: CASSLKQGYEQYF.